These 32 T cell receptor beta chains were all obtained from the same sample, sequenced in a study of T cell clonality in common variable immunodeficiency. Libraries were prepared by immunoSEQ multiplex PCR; TCRdb keeps only in-frame clonotypes and omits some of them. The sample presents more than 35,000 clones, none singletons. Sequenced: peripheral blood mononuclear cells. These receptors all stem from a person aged 18 to 70 in good health.

This clone has ten or more counts. The read ends 3 residues shy of where the CDR3 ends; the end is completed using the germline J gene. The chain joins TRBV20-1 to TRBJ1-2, with TRBD1 identical over 12 bases. J gave up 7 bases and V 1 base, and 4 bases lay outside the gene matches. CDR1 DFQATT and CDR2 SNEGSKA come from the germline V gene (reference sequence). There are 14 residues in the CDR3. The CDR3 region is CSARVGQGASGYTF. CDR3 bases read: TGCAGTGCTAGAGTGGGACAGGGGGCGAGTGGC.

This clone was seen a few times. From the germline J gene comes the end of the CDR3, since the read stops 3 residues before it. The genes are TRBV10-3 and TRBJ2-1, with 8 bases aligning to TRBD2. The CDR3 has 19 amino acids. The V segment lost 0 bases and the J segment 4 bases; nucleotides outside the gene matches: 14. Germline V gives CDR1 ENHRY, CDR2 SYGVKD. The covered CDR3 bases are TGTGCCATCAGTGAGTCCGAGAGGAGGAAGCGGGAGATGTACAATGAG. It codes for CAISESERRKREMYNE. The complete CDR3 reads CAISESERRKREMYNEQFF.

This clone was seen repeatedly, ten times or more. Sequencing ends 3 residues short of the CDR3 end; the germline J gene provides the rest. The chain is built from TRBV5-1 and TRBJ2-3; no clear D. V was pared by 3 bases and J by 1 base, with 12 bases between. Per germline, CDR1 SGHRS and CDR2 YFSETQ. The CDR3 extends over 15 amino acids. The CDR3 reads CASSSDSSGTDTQYF. The DNA read from the CDR3 is TGCGCCAGCAGCTCTGACTCGTCGGGCACAGATACG.

This clone occurred many times. With the read ending 3 residues before the CDR3 end, the germline J gene is used to fill in that end. The chain combines TRBV19 with TRBJ1-2, with 8 bases that match TRBD1. The V and J ends lost 6 bases and 5 bases, in that order; junction bases with no gene match: 5. CDR1 is LNHDA, CDR2 SQIVND, per germline (reference sequence). The CDR3 is made up of 13 amino acids. CDR3 sequence: CASRTTGGYGYTF. CDR3 DNA (partial): TGTGCCAGTAGGACTACAGGGGGGTATGGC. The full variable domain, rest sourced from reference TRBV19 and TRBJ1-2, is DGGITQSPKYLFRKEGQNVTLSCEQNLNHDAMYWYRQDPGQGLRLIYYSQIVNDFQKGDIAEGYSVSREKKESFPLTVTSAQKNPTAFYLCASRTTGGYGYTFGSGTRLTVV.

In this sample, this clone turned up many times. The CDR3 goes on 3 residues after the read ends, and that part is filled in from the germline J gene. This chain joins TRBV20-1 and TRBJ2-2; D remains unclear. Per germline, CDR1 DFQATT and CDR2 SNEGSKA (reference sequence). The CDR3 is made up of 13 amino acids. Trimming left V 5 bases short and J 4 bases short, with 11 bases between. The part of the CDR3 DNA that was read is TGCAGTGCTCCACCAGCAGGCACCGGGGAG. It yields the protein CSAPPAGTGE. The full CDR3 is CSAPPAGTGELFF.

There are many counts of this clone. The read finishes 3 residues shy of the CDR3 end, and the germline J gene is used to complete it. The genes are TRBV5-1 and TRBJ1-2; TRBD1 aligns across 7 bases. The trim removed 4 bases at V and 2 bases at J, leaving 5 bases unmatched. The germline CDR1 and CDR2 sequences are SGHRS and YFSETQ. The CDR3 loop spans 14 amino acids. CDR3 in amino acids: CASSIRTGNYGYTF. The CDR3 DNA, read in part, is TGCGCCAGCAGCATCAGGACAGGCAACTATGGC.

Ten or more counts support this clone. The read comes to an end 3 residues before the CDR3 does, leaving the germline J gene to fill in the end. The chain couples TRBV4-1 to TRBJ2-3; 7 bases match TRBD2. The CDR3 loop spans 17 amino acids. V shed 2 bases and J 0 bases; nucleotides not matched to a gene: 8. Germline CDR1 is MGHRA and CDR2 is YSYEKL. This CDR3 reads CASSQSPSAGSTDTQYF. The CDR3 DNA, read in part, is TGCGCCAGCAGCCAATCTCCCTCAGCGGGAAGCACAGATACG.

This clone was found many times. With the read ending 3 residues before the CDR3 end, the germline J gene is used to fill in that end. The chain combines TRBV19 with TRBJ2-3, with D tentatively TRBD1 (6 bases). The germline gives CDR1 LNHDA, CDR2 SQIVND (reference sequence). V was shortened by 4 bases and J by 2 bases, with 13 bases between the two germline ends. This CDR3 is built from 15 residues. The DNA read from the CDR3 is TGTGCCAGTAGTACTTTGGACAGCCTCACAGATACG. Encoded protein: CASSTLDSLTDT. The CDR3 reads in full as CASSTLDSLTDTQYF. Looking up the rest from reference TRBV19 and TRBJ2-3 gives the full variable domain: DGGITQSPKYLFRKEGQNVTLSCEQNLNHDAMYWYRQDPGQGLRLIYYSQIVNDFQKGDIAEGYSVSREKKESFPLTVTSAQKNPTAFYLCASSTLDSLTDTQYFGPGTRLTVL.

This clone has a count of ten or more. With the read ending 3 residues before the CDR3 end, the germline J gene is used to fill in that end. The chain links TRBV2 to TRBJ1-2, with 7 bases that match TRBD1. CDR3 length: 14 amino acids. CDR1 and CDR2 (germline): SNHLY, FYNNEI. Unmatched junction bases numbered 7, after V lost 5 bases and J lost 4 bases. The CDR3 protein is CASSLTGVGYGYTF. The part of the CDR3 DNA that was read is TGTGCCAGCAGTTTAACAGGGGTTGGCTATGGC.

This clone was detected ten times or more. The read halts 3 residues ahead of the CDR3 end, with the missing end drawn from the germline J gene. The V gene is TRBV30, the J gene TRBJ2-5; D uncertain. Trimming left V 0 bases short and J 3 bases short, with 11 bases between. This CDR3 is 14 amino acids long. Germline CDR1 is GTSNPN and CDR2 is SVGIG (reference sequence). The sequenced part of the CDR3 DNA is TGTGCCTGGAGTGTACGGCAGGTTAAAGAGACC. Protein sequence: CAWSVRQVKET. The full CDR3 protein is CAWSVRQVKETQYF.

Many counts were recorded for this clone. The read stops 3 residues short of the end of the CDR3; the missing end is completed from the germline J gene. V gene TRBV5-1 combines with J gene TRBJ2-2; D is undetermined. Between the trimmed V and J ends, which lost 0 bases and 6 bases, there was a span of 18 bases. The CDR3 has 17 residues. Germline values: CDR1 SGHRS, CDR2 YFSETQ. Incomplete CDR3 DNA: TGCGCCAGCAGCTTGGGTGAAGCGACCTTGAGGTCCGGGGAG. This sequence encodes CASSLGEATLRSGE. The CDR3 reads in full as CASSLGEATLRSGELFF.

This clone showed up many times. Read data end 3 residues before the CDR3 end; the end is taken from the germline J gene. This rearrangement joins TRBV5-4 to TRBJ2-1, with D maybe TRBD2 (7 bases). Per germline, CDR1 SGHNT and CDR2 YYREEE (reference sequence). CDR3 length: 16 amino acids. Trimming took 7 bases from V and 6 from J, leaving 23 bases between them. CDR3 residues: CASGLGGAYSANEQFF. The part of the CDR3 DNA that was read is TGTGCCAGCGGGCTAGGGGGGGCGTATAGCGCCAATGAG.

This clone appeared many times. The read ends 3 residues early relative to the CDR3; the germline J gene fills the gap. The rearrangement uses TRBV5-1 and TRBJ2-3; D ambiguous. Per germline, CDR1 SGHRS and CDR2 YFSETQ. Between the trimmed V and J ends, which lost 4 bases and 3 bases, there was a span of 12 bases. This CDR3 region has 14 residues. The sequenced part of the CDR3 DNA is TGCGCCAGCAGCGTCCCGACTCCTACAGATACG. This translates into CASSVPTPTDT. The CDR3 in its entirety is CASSVPTPTDTQYF. Full variable domain (rest looked up from reference TRBV5-1 and TRBJ2-3): KAGVTQTPRYLIKTRGQQVTLSCSPISGHRSVSWYQQTPGQGLQFLFEYFSETQRNKGNFPGRFSGRQFSNSRSEMNVSTLELGDSALYLCASSVPTPTDTQYFGPGTRLTVL.

This clone was seen ten or more times. The read ends 3 residues before the CDR3 terminus; that terminus is restored from the germline J gene. V usage is TRBV27 and J usage is TRBJ1-2, with 7 bases that match TRBD1. The CDR3 covers 13 residues. J lost 6 bases, V lost 3 bases, and 4 bases had no gene match. Germline V lookup: CDR1 MNHEY, CDR2 SMNVEV (reference sequence). The CDR3 sequence: CASSLDRGHGYTF. The sequenced CDR3 bases are TGTGCCAGCAGTTTGGATAGGGGGCATGGC.

This clone was counted many times. The sequence runs out 3 residues before the end of the CDR3; the remainder is reconstructed from the germline J gene. The chain carries TRBV19 and TRBJ2-1; D may be TRBD2 (6 bases). Germline CDR1 and CDR2: LNHDA and SQIVND (reference sequence). V was shortened by 5 bases and J by 0 bases, with 11 bases between the two germline ends. The CDR3 extends over 15 amino acids. CDR3 in amino acids: CASSRGGSSYNEQFF. The sequenced part of the CDR3 DNA is TGTGCCAGTAGTCGTGGGGGGAGCTCCTACAATGAG. Complete variable domain (other parts from reference TRBV19 and TRBJ2-1): DGGITQSPKYLFRKEGQNVTLSCEQNLNHDAMYWYRQDPGQGLRLIYYSQIVNDFQKGDIAEGYSVSREKKESFPLTVTSAQKNPTAFYLCASSRGGSSYNEQFFGPGTRLTVL.

In its sample, this clone was seen many times. The CDR3 end lies 3 residues beyond the end of the read and is filled in from the germline J gene. This sequence joins TRBV27 and TRBJ2-7; D gene unclear. The CDR3 has 15 residues. Germline assignment: CDR1 MNHEY and CDR2 SMNVEV (reference sequence). V was pared by 2 bases and J by 3 bases, with 14 bases between. The CDR3 DNA, read in part, is TGTGCCAGCAGTTTAGGGTTGGGCAGGAGCTACGAG. Its translation is CASSLGLGRSYE. The CDR3 reads in full as CASSLGLGRSYEQYF.

There are many counts of this clone. With the read ending 3 residues before the CDR3 end, the germline J gene is used to fill in that end. The V and J genes are TRBV2 and TRBJ1-4; D possibly corresponds to TRBD1 (5 bases). The V and J ends lost 7 bases and 8 bases respectively, with 11 bases between them. Germline values: CDR1 SNHLY, CDR2 FYNNEI. The CDR3 has 12 residues. The CDR3 spells CASKRGNEKLFF. The covered CDR3 bases are TGTGCCAGCAAGCGGGGGAACGAAAAA. The variable domain in full, with the rest retrieved from reference TRBV2 and TRBJ1-4, is EPEVTQTPSHQVTQMGQEVILRCVPISNHLYFYWYRQILGQKVEFLVSFYNNEISEKSEIFDDQFSVERPDGSNFTLKIRSTKLEDSAMYFCASKRGNEKLFFGSGTQLSVL.

This clone showed up many times. The read comes to an end 3 residues before the CDR3 does, leaving the germline J gene to fill in the end. This chain connects TRBV6-2 or TRBV6-3 to TRBJ1-2, with 8 nucleotides matching TRBD1. The CDR3 is 17 amino acids. J lost 0 bases, V lost 6 bases, and 12 bases had no gene match. The germline V gene encodes CDR1 MNHEY and CDR2 SVGEGT. The part of the CDR3 DNA that was read is TGTGCCAGCAGCCCAAGCGGGACAGGTTTTGCTAACTATGGC. It codes for CASSPSGTGFANYG. In full, the CDR3 is CASSPSGTGFANYGYTF.

This clone was picked up many times. CDR3 bases read: TGCGCCAGCAGCTTGGCAGCATCGGGACAGAGACCCACCGGGGAG. It is translated as CASSLAASGQRPTGE. The whole CDR3 sequence reads CASSLAASGQRPTGELFF. The rearrangement links TRBV5-1 to TRBJ2-2; 7 nucleotides line up with TRBD1. The read terminates 3 residues before the CDR3 end, so the remaining end is supplied by the germline J gene. Germline loops: CDR1 SGHRS, CDR2 YFSETQ. CDR3 length equals 18 residues. Trimming took 0 bases from V and 4 from J; bases not matched to a gene: 12.

For this clone: The read stops 3 residues short of the end of the CDR3; the missing end is completed from the germline J gene. The chain links TRBV18 to TRBJ2-1, with 7 bases lining up with TRBD1. With V trimmed by 5 bases and J by 7 bases, 2 bases remained unmatched. Germline values: CDR1 KGHSH, CDR2 LQKENI. The CDR3 contains 12 residues. CDR3 sequence reads: CASSRGRNEQFF. The CDR3 bases that were read are TGTGCCAGCTCAAGGGGGCGGAATGAG.

Ten or more counts support this clone. The CDR3 goes on 3 residues after the read ends, and that part is filled in from the germline J gene. This chain links TRBV6-4 with TRBJ1-2; D ambiguous. Germline loops: CDR1 MRHNA, CDR2 SNTAGT. Deletions cut 3 bases from V and 4 bases from J, with 12 bases between. CDR3 length: 14 residues. The sequenced part of the CDR3 DNA is TGTGCCAGCAGTGAAAGGGCCGGTTCCTATGGC. The encoded protein is CASSERAGSYG. The complete CDR3 reads CASSERAGSYGYTF.

This clone was detected many times. The sequenced fragment ends 3 residues before the CDR3 boundary, so the rest is inferred from the germline J gene. The rearrangement links TRBV6-1 to TRBJ1-5, with a possible D match to TRBD1 (6 bases). The V end lost 2 bases, the J end lost 5 bases, and 16 bases lay between the germline ends. The germline V gene has CDR1 MNHNS and CDR2 SASEGT. The CDR3 length is 16 residues. CDR3 DNA, as far as it was read: TGTGCCAGCAGTGAATATGAGGGGGTGGGGGATCAGCCC. Amino acids: CASSEYEGVGDQP. The full-length CDR3 reads as CASSEYEGVGDQPQHF.

Ten or more counts support this clone. The read ends 3 residues early relative to the CDR3; the germline J gene fills the gap. The chain joins TRBV11-2 to TRBJ1-6; 7 bases map to TRBD1. The V gene's germline CDR1 is SGHAT and CDR2 FQNNGV. Losses at the gene ends were 3 bases for V and 7 bases for J; bases not matched to a gene: 3. The CDR3 has 14 residues. The sequenced CDR3 bases are TGTGCCAGCAGCTTCGAACAGGGGAATTCACCC. Protein sequence: CASSFEQGNSP. Given in full, the CDR3 is CASSFEQGNSPLHF.

This clone was seen repeatedly, ten times or more. The read ends 3 residues shy of where the CDR3 ends; the end is completed using the germline J gene. The chain has TRBV5-1 and TRBJ1-1, with D tentatively TRBD1 (5 bases). The CDR3 extends over 14 amino acids. The germline CDR1 and CDR2 sequences are SGHRS and YFSETQ. V was cut by 0 bases and J by 3 bases, with 9 bases left in between. The CDR3 loop is CASSLAGGYTEAFF. The DNA read from the CDR3 is TGCGCCAGCAGCTTGGCCGGGGGTTACACTGAA. The variable domain in full, with the rest retrieved from reference TRBV5-1 and TRBJ1-1, is KAGVTQTPRYLIKTRGQQVTLSCSPISGHRSVSWYQQTPGQGLQFLFEYFSETQRNKGNFPGRFSGRQFSNSRSEMNVSTLELGDSALYLCASSLAGGYTEAFFGQGTRLTVV.

As concerns this clone: The CDR3 is cut off 3 residues early in the read; its end comes from the germline J gene. This chain links TRBV11-2 with TRBJ1-1; D unclear. Trimming took off 5 bases at V and 1 base at J, with 11 bases between the two ends. The CDR3 is 14 amino acids. Looked up from germline, CDR1 is SGHAT and CDR2 is FQNNGV. CDR3 sequence reads: CASSRVFGNTEAFF. CDR3 bases read: TGTGCCAGCAGCAGGGTTTTTGGGAACACTGAA.

This clone occurred many times. Read data end 3 residues before the CDR3 end; the end is taken from the germline J gene. The V and J genes are TRBV7-9 and TRBJ1-2; D might be TRBD1 (6 bases). The CDR3 runs 13 residues. Deletions cut 5 bases from V and 6 bases from J, with 13 bases between. Per the germline V gene, CDR1 is SEHNR and CDR2 is FQNEAQ (reference sequence). The part of the CDR3 DNA that was read is TGTGCCAGCAGCCCAACAGGGCGCCATGGC. It yields the protein CASSPTGRHG. The complete CDR3 sequence is CASSPTGRHGYTF. Complete variable domain (other parts from reference TRBV7-9 and TRBJ1-2): DTGVSQNPRHKITKRGQNVTFRCDPISEHNRLYWYRQTLGQGPEFLTYFQNEAQLEKSRLLSDRFSAERPKGSFSTLEIQRTEQGDSAMYLCASSPTGRHGYTFGSGTRLTVV.

Worth noting for this clone: The read gets to within 3 residues of the CDR3 end, and the germline J gene fills in the rest. The V gene is TRBV2, the J gene TRBJ1-6; possibly TRBD1 for D (5 bases). Trimming cost V 2 bases and J 5 bases, with 13 bases left between them. This CDR3 region has 16 residues. Germline V gene sequence: CDR1 SNHLY, CDR2 FYNNEI. CDR3 bases read: TGTGCCAGCAGTGAACTCGGACAAGCCAATAATTCACCC. Its protein product is CASSELGQANNSP. The whole CDR3 reads CASSELGQANNSPLHF.

This clone was picked up many times. The CDR3 end lies 3 residues beyond the end of the read and is filled in from the germline J gene. The V gene is TRBV7-6, the J gene TRBJ2-7; the match to TRBD1 covers 7 bases. CDR3 length: 14 residues. Unmatched junction bases numbered 6, after V lost 5 bases and J lost 2 bases. CDR1 SGHVS and CDR2 FNYEAQ come from the germline V gene. CDR3 loop: CASSARDSAYEQYF. The CDR3 DNA, read in part, is TGTGCCAGCAGCGCCCGGGACAGCGCCTACGAG.

This clone was seen repeatedly, ten times or more. The read finishes 3 residues shy of the CDR3 end, and the germline J gene is used to complete it. V gene TRBV5-1 combines with J gene TRBJ2-5, with D perhaps TRBD1 (6 bases). The germline V and J ends were trimmed by 7 bases and 3 bases, with 13 bases remaining between them. The CDR3 has 13 residues. Germline loops: CDR1 SGHRS, CDR2 YFSETQ. CDR3 DNA, as far as it was read: TGCGCCAGCTTTCCGGACAGAAAAGAGACC. It specifies CASFPDRKET. The whole CDR3 region reads CASFPDRKETQYF.

This clone was observed at least ten times. The read halts 3 residues ahead of the CDR3 end, with the missing end drawn from the germline J gene. The chain couples TRBV10-3 to TRBJ1-1; the D is unclear. The length of the CDR3 is 15 residues. V gave up 2 bases and J gave up 0 bases, with 10 bases separating them. Germline loops: CDR1 ENHRY, CDR2 SYGVKD. CDR3 DNA, as far as it was read: TGTGCCATCAGTGAGGCCAGCGTTATGAACACTGAA. Translating it yields CAISEASVMNTE. The entire CDR3 is CAISEASVMNTEAFF.

Ten or more counts support this clone. The read falls 3 residues short of the CDR3 end, and the missing part is taken from the germline J gene. The chain employs TRBV5-1 and TRBJ2-2; 10 bases match TRBD2. The trim removed 4 bases at V and 1 base at J, leaving 4 bases unmatched. Germline V gene sequence: CDR1 SGHRS, CDR2 YFSETQ. This CDR3 comprises 16 residues. CDR3 in amino acids: CASSPRTSGNTGELFF. The part of the CDR3 DNA that was read is TGCGCCAGCAGCCCCCGGACTAGCGGGAACACCGGGGAG.

This clone was observed many times. The CDR3 end falls 3 residues outside the read, so it is completed with the germline J gene. The chain has TRBV20-1 and TRBJ1-6; perhaps TRBD1 as D (6 bases). The CDR3 runs to 14 residues. Germline-derived CDR1 and CDR2 are DFQATT and SNEGSKA (reference sequence). Trimming left V 5 bases short and J 0 bases short, with 8 bases between. The CDR3 DNA, read in part, is TGCAGTGCTTTAGGGGGCTCCTATAATTCACCC. It is translated as CSALGGSYNSP. The entire CDR3 protein is CSALGGSYNSPLHF.